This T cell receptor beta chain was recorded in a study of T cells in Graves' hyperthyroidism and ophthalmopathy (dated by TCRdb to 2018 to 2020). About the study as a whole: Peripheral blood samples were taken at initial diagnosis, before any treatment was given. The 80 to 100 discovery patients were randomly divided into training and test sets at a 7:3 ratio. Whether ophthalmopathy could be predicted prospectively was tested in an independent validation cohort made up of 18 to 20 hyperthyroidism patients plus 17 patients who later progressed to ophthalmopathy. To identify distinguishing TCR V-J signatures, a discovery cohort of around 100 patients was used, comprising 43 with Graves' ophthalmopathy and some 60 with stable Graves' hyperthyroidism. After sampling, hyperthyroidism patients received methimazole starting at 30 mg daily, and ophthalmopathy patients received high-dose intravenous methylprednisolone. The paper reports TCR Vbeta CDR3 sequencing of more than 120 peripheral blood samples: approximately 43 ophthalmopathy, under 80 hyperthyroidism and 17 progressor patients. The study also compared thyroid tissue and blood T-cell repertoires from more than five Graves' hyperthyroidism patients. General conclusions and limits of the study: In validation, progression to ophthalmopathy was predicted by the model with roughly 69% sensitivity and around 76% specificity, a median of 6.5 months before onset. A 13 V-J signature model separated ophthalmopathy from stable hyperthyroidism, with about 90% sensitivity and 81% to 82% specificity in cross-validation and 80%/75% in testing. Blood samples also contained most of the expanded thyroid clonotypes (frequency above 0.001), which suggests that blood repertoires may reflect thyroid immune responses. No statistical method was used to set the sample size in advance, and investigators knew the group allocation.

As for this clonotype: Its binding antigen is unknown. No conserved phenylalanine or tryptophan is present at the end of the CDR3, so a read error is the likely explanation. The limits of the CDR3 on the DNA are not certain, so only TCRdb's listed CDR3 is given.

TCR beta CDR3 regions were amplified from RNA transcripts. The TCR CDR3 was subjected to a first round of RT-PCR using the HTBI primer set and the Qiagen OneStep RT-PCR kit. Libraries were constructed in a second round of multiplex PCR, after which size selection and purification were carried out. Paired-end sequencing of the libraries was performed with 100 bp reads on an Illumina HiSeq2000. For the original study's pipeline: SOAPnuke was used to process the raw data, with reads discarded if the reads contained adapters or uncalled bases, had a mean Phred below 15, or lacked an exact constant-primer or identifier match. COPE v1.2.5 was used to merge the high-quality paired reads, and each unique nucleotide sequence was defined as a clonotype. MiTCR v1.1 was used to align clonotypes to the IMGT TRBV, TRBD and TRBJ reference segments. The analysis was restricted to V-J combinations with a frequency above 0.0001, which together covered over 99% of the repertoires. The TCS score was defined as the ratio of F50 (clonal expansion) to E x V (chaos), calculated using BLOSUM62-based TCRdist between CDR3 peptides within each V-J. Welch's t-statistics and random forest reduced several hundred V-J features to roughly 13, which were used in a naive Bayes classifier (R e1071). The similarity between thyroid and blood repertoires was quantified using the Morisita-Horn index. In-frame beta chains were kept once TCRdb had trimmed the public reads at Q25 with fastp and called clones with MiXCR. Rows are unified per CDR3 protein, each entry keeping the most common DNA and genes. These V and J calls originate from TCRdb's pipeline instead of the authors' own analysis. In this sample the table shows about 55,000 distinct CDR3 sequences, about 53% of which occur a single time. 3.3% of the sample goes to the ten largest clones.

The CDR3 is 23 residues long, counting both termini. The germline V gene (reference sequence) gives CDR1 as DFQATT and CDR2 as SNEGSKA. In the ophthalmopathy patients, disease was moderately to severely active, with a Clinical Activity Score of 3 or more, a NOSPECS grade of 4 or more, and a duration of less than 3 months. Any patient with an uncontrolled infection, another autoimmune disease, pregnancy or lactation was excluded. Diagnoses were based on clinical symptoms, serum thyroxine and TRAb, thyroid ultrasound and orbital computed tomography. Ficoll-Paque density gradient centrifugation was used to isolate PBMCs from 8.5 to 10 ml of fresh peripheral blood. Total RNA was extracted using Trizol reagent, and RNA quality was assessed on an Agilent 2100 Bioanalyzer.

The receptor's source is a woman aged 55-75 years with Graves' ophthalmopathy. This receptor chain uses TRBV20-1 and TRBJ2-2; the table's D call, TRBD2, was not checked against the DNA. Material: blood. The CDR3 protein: CSARSLGPGYEQYFGPQTSSTAD.